A selection of T cell receptor beta chains follows, all from one sample in a study of blood T cells in healthy people across ages. TCRdb ran MiXCR on the 5' RACE reads and lists one entry per CDR3 protein. Altogether about 1,500,000 distinct CDR3 sequences are present, roughly 30% being singletons, with the ten largest covering 7.7%. The sequencing sample was made of blood. The receptors stem from a woman in her thirties in good health. CDR3s include the opening cysteine and the closing phenylalanine or tryptophan. Some rows mark clone size as missing; the rest say once, few, many or name a class of expanded clone.

J: TRBJ2-7; V: TRBV9; size: many; CDR3: CASSEGQGASFGEQYF
J: TRBJ2-1; V: TRBV3-1; size: few; CDR3: CASSQVRGAVEQFF
J: TRBJ2-3; V: TRBV30; size: few; CDR3: CAWSPGLAADTQYF
J: TRBJ1-6; V: TRBV7-2; size: NA; CDR3: CAGSHRGRGNSPLHF
J: TRBJ2-3; V: TRBV29-1; size: NA; CDR3: CSVARETDTQYF
J: TRBJ2-5; V: TRBV19; size: NA; CDR3: CVSSMNKDETQYF
J: TRBJ2-1; V: TRBV4-1; size: NA; CDR3: CASRRGLAGVGEQFF
J: TRBJ2-7; V: TRBV12-3/TRBV12-4; size: many; CDR3: CASSLGGGFSSYEQYF
J: TRBJ2-1; V: TRBV27; size: NA; CDR3: CASSLVGVHEQFF
J: TRBJ2-1; V: TRBV29-1; size: many; CDR3: CSAGLARNEQFF
J: TRBJ1-4; V: TRBV6-6; size: NA; CDR3: CASSYSGTGNEKLFF
J: TRBJ1-5; V: TRBV2; size: NA; CDR3: CASNEQGRGQPQHF
J: TRBJ2-7; V: TRBV14; size: few; CDR3: CASSPQTSGGSYEQYF
J: TRBJ1-1; V: TRBV28; size: few; CDR3: CASSPGPRFKEAFF
J: TRBJ2-5; V: TRBV3-1; size: many; CDR3: CASSQRGQETQYF
J: TRBJ2-3; V: TRBV5-1; size: many; CDR3: CASGGFTDTQYF
J: NA; V: TRBV7-2; size: NA; CDR3: CVSSANPGLLTSEQYF
J: TRBJ2-7; V: TRBV10-3; size: many; CDR3: CAISESNGSKNEQYF
J: TRBJ2-3; V: TRBV12-3/TRBV12-4; size: many; CDR3: CASSPRRDYPTDTQYF
J: TRBJ2-1; V: TRBV5-1; size: many; CDR3: CASTGTGDYNEQFF
J: TRBJ2-4; V: TRBV5-1; size: few; CDR3: CASTLAGNPENIQYF
J: TRBJ2-3; V: TRBV7-2; size: few; CDR3: CASSPLAGGGGYTQYF
J: TRBJ1-5; V: TRBV20-1; size: NA; CDR3: CSASQVSNQPQHF
J: TRBJ1-5; V: TRBV5-5; size: NA; CDR3: CASSLTGQHQPQHF
J: TRBJ2-1; V: TRBV11-2; size: many; CDR3: CASSPLGPRSSYNEQFF
J: TRBJ2-5; V: TRBV5-1; size: many; CDR3: CASSLTETQYF
J: TRBJ2-2; V: TRBV7-3; size: NA; CDR3: CASSLGPGATGELFF
J: TRBJ2-3; V: TRBV20-1; size: NA; CDR3: CSASAGLAGITGTDTQYF
J: TRBJ2-3; V: TRBV29-1; size: many; CDR3: CSVESPGGTDTQYF
J: TRBJ2-3; V: TRBV7-3; size: few; CDR3: CASSLSAGNADTQYF
J: TRBJ1-1; V: TRBV9; size: NA; CDR3: CASSVGGAPGTEAFF
J: TRBJ1-2; V: TRBV7-2; size: few; CDR3: CASSFTGTANYGYTF
J: TRBJ1-3; V: TRBV29-1; size: once; CDR3: CSARLTARNTIYF
J: NA; V: TRBV5-1; size: NA; CDR3: CASSAPTGTGNEQYF
J: TRBJ2-3; V: TRBV5-1; size: few; CDR3: CASGSVTGDTQYF
J: TRBJ1-5; V: TRBV10-3; size: NA; CDR3: CAISETRDNQPQHF
J: TRBJ1-1; V: TRBV11-1; size: few; CDR3: CASSFAAMNTEAFF
J: TRBJ2-7; V: TRBV7-6; size: NA; CDR3: CASRYMIGLRNEQYF
J: TRBJ1-2; V: TRBV5-1; size: NA; CDR3: CASRSRGADYGYTF
J: TRBJ2-5; V: TRBV9; size: few; CDR3: CASSARTGGGLQETQYF
J: TRBJ2-3; V: TRBV6-5; size: NA; CDR3: CASRYNPGDTDTQYF
J: TRBJ1-1; V: TRBV18; size: NA; CDR3: CASSSSPRNEAFF
J: TRBJ2-3; V: TRBV5-1; size: few; CDR3: CASSSRPGEGTDTQYF
J: TRBJ1-1; V: TRBV27; size: NA; CDR3: CASSLSGRETTEAFF
J: TRBJ2-7; V: TRBV20-1; size: many; CDR3: CSASESMGDSYEQYF
J: NA; V: TRBV7-2; size: NA; CDR3: CASSFEGLFYNEQYF